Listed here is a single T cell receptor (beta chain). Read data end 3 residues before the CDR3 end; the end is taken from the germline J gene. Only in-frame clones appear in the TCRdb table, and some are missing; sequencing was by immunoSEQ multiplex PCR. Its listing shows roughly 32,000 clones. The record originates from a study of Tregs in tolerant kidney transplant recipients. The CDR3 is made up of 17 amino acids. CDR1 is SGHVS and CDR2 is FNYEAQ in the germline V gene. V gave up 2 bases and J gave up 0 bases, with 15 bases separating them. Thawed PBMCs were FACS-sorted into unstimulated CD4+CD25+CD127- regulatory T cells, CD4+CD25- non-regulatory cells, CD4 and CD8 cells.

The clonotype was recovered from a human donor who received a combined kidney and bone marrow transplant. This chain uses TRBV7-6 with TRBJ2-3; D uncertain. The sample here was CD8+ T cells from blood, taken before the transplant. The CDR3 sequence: CASSLTSTIPSTDTQYF. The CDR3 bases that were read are TGTGCCAGCAGCTTAACAAGTACTATCCCTAGCACAGATACG.